Shown below are 19 T cell receptor beta chains from a single sample sequenced in a study of T cells after yellow fever vaccination. TCRdb independently ran MiXCR on the 5' RACE reads; one entry per CDR3 protein. The sample records a few hundred thousand distinct CDR3 sequences, around 17% being singletons. Sequencing was performed on PBMCs, taken less than 6 days after the first yellow fever vaccination. The receptors here all came from a man younger than 30 who received the YFV17D yellow fever vaccine.

This clonotype was detected a few times. This chain links TRBV4-3 with TRBJ1-4; TRBD1 might be the D (5 bases). The CDR3 runs to 17 residues. V lost 0 bases and J lost 0, with 11 bases in between. CDR1 LGHNA and CDR2 YSLEER come from the germline V gene. The CDR3 sequence is CASSQEGTSATNEKLFF. CDR3 nucleotides: TGCGCCAGCAGCCAAGAAGGGACCTCAGCAACTAATGAAAAACTGTTTTTT.

A few counts support this clonotype. V usage is TRBV19 and J usage is TRBJ1-4; unclear D gene. Between the trimmed V and J ends, which lost 6 bases and 8 bases, there was a span of 7 bases. Germline CDR1 reads LNHDA; CDR2 reads SQIVND (reference sequence). CDR3 length: 11 amino acids. The CDR3 bases are TGTGCCAGTAGAAAGGCAGAAAAACTGTTTTTT. It specifies CASRKAEKLFF.

The chain uses TRBV20-1 and TRBJ1-5, with D hard to call. Trimming removed 6 bases at V and 1 base at J, with 10 bases between. The CDR3 length is 13 residues. Germline V gene lookup returns CDR1 DFQATT and CDR2 SNEGSKA (reference sequence). CDR3 sequence reads: CSAIRESNQPQHF. CDR3 DNA sequence: TGCAGTGCGATTAGGGAAAGCAATCAGCCCCAGCATTTT.

The chain combines TRBV6-1 with TRBJ2-6, with TRBD1 as a possible D gene (7 bases). The CDR3 loop spans 16 amino acids. Between the trimmed V and J ends, which lost 6 bases and 2 bases, there was a span of 14 bases. Germline V gives CDR1 MNHNS, CDR2 SASEGT. The CDR3 DNA reads TGTGCCAGCAGACAGGGGACTTCCACTGGGGCCAACGTCCTGACTTTC. It yields the protein CASRQGTSTGANVLTF.

The rearrangement joins TRBV6-5 to TRBJ2-2; D is possibly TRBD2 (5 bases). The germline V and J ends were trimmed by 1 base and 8 bases, with 11 bases remaining between them. The CDR3 is 14 amino acids. Germline CDR1 and CDR2: MNHEY and SVGAGI. The chain's CDR3 is CASSYLGSSGELFF. CDR3 nucleotide sequence: TGTGCCAGCAGTTACTTGGGGAGTTCGGGGGAGCTGTTTTTT.

The rearrangement links TRBV11-2 to TRBJ1-2, with 7 bases fitting TRBD1. Looked up from germline, CDR1 is SGHAT and CDR2 is FQNNGV. V dropped 2 bases and J dropped 5; count of bases not matched to a gene: 11. The CDR3 totals 16 residues. CDR3 amino acids: CASSLSRTGWRYGYTF. CDR3 DNA sequence: TGTGCCAGCAGCTTATCAAGGACAGGATGGCGATATGGCTACACCTTC.

The chain has TRBV12-3 or TRBV12-4 and TRBJ2-3, with unresolved D. V shed 2 bases and J shed 2 bases, with 5 bases lying between them. There are 13 residues in the CDR3. DNA for the CDR3: TGTGCCAGCAGTTTACGCAACACAGATACGCAGTATTTT. It translates to CASSLRNTDTQYF.

The chain employs TRBV5-4 and TRBJ1-2, with a weak D call TRBD1 (5 bases). The CDR3 is made up of 15 amino acids. Germline V gives CDR1 SGHNT, CDR2 YYREEE (reference sequence). V shed 0 bases and J shed 2 bases, with 11 bases lying between them. The CDR3 here is CASSLGLGGNYGYTF. The CDR3 nucleotides read TGTGCCAGCAGCTTGGGGCTGGGGGGGAACTATGGCTACACCTTC.

The rearrangement joins TRBV2 to TRBJ2-3; 8 bases map to TRBD1. The junction had 6 bases not matched to a gene; V was cut back by 6 bases and J by 4 bases. The length of the CDR3 is 14 residues. Germline V lookup: CDR1 SNHLY, CDR2 FYNNEI. The CDR3, as DNA: TGTGCCAGCAGGGCCGACAGGGGTGCAGATACGCAGTATTTT. Its protein is CASRADRGADTQYF.

This rearrangement joins TRBV4-1 to TRBJ2-4, with a possible D match to TRBD2 (5 bases). Trimming left V 3 bases short and J 0 bases short, with 15 bases between. CDR3 length: 17 residues. The germline CDR1 and CDR2 sequences are MGHRA and YSYEKL. CDR3 loop: CASSQGSSYLAKNIQYF. CDR3 coding DNA: TGCGCCAGCAGCCAGGGGTCTAGCTACTTAGCCAAAAACATTCAGTACTTC.

For this clonotype: This may be a read error: a much more frequent sequence differs by one nucleotide. The chain employs TRBV7-2 and TRBJ1-6; TRBD1 agrees at 8 bases. The CDR3 runs 15 residues. In germline, CDR1 is SGHTA, CDR2 FQGNSA. The CDR3: CASRGQGGTNSPLNF. The CDR3 nucleotides are TGTGCCAGCCGAGGACAGGGAGGGACTAATTCACCCCTCAACTTT. The whole variable domain, filled in from reference TRBV7-2 and TRBJ1-6, reads GAGVSQSPSNKVTEKGKDVELRCDPISGHTALYWYRQSLGQGLEFLIYFQGNSAPDKSGLPSDRFSAERTGGSVSTLTIQRTQQEDSAVYLCASRGQGGTNSPLNFGNGTRLTVT.

This clonotype occurred a few times. This chain links TRBV7-2 with TRBJ1-2; 9 bases match TRBD1. The CDR3 covers 15 residues. Germline trimming cut 5 bases from V and 7 bases from J; bases unmatched to any gene: 11. The V gene's germline CDR1 is SGHTA and CDR2 FQGNSA. CDR3 nucleotides: TGTGCCAGCAGCCCGGGGGCGGGACAGGGCGGTGGCTACACCTTC. Encoded protein: CASSPGAGQGGGYTF.

V is TRBV6-1 and J is TRBJ2-7; 12 nucleotides agree with TRBD1. The CDR3 covers 17 residues. The V segment lost 6 bases and the J segment 2 bases; nucleotides outside the gene matches: 11. Germline CDR1 reads MNHNS; CDR2 reads SASEGT. CDR3 coding DNA: TGTGCCAGCAGGGGACAGGGGGCACCCCTGTCCCCCTACGAGCAGTACGTC. Translation gives CASRGQGAPLSPYEQYV.

There are a few counts of this clonotype. The gene calls are TRBV5-1 and TRBJ1-1, with D uncertain. Trimming removed 5 bases from V and 3 bases from J, with 14 bases in between. The CDR3 covers 14 residues. CDR1 is SGHRS and CDR2 is YFSETQ in the germline V gene. The CDR3 bases are TGCGCCAGCAGAGAACAGCCCCAGGACACTGAAGCTTTCTTT. It is translated as CASREQPQDTEAFF.

The rearrangement uses TRBV4-3 and TRBJ1-2; 9 bases fit TRBD1. The CDR3 has 19 amino acids. In germline, CDR1 is LGHNA, CDR2 YSLEER. V shed 0 bases and J 0 bases; nucleotides not matched to a gene: 11. CDR3 residues: CASSQDPGWDRETNYGYTF. CDR3 in DNA: TGCGCCAGCAGCCAAGATCCAGGGTGGGACAGGGAGACTAACTATGGCTACACCTTC.

The V and J genes are TRBV5-1 and TRBJ1-2; TRBD1 agrees at 7 bases. From germline, CDR1 is SGHRS and CDR2 YFSETQ. Trimming removed 3 bases from V and 6 bases from J; junction bases left unmatched: 5. The CDR3 length is 13 residues. CDR3 amino acids: CASSSETGNGYTF. As DNA, the CDR3 is TGCGCCAGCAGCTCGGAGACAGGGAATGGCTACACCTTC.

This rearrangement joins TRBV6-2 or TRBV6-3 to TRBJ2-1; D unclear. The CDR3 length is 15 residues. The V end was cut by 2 bases, the J end by 0 bases, with 8 bases between. The germline V gene has CDR1 MNHEY and CDR2 SVGEGT. The CDR3, as DNA: TGTGCCAGCAGTTACGAAGAGAGCTCCTACAATGAGCAGTTCTTC. Translating gives CASSYEESSYNEQFF.

This clonotype turned up a few times. This chain connects TRBV20-1 to TRBJ1-2, with 7 bases fitting TRBD1. This CDR3 has 14 amino acids. In germline, CDR1 is DFQATT, CDR2 SNEGSKA (reference sequence). The V and J ends lost 2 bases and 7 bases, in that order; junction bases with no gene match: 10. The CDR3 reads CSARLQGRGGGYTF. The CDR3 region has the DNA TGCAGTGCTAGACTACAGGGGCGAGGGGGTGGCTACACCTTC.

The rearrangement uses TRBV15 and TRBJ2-5, with D perhaps matching TRBD1 or TRBD2 (5 bases each). CDR3 length equals 13 residues. The germline gives CDR1 LNHNV, CDR2 YYDKDF (reference sequence). The V end lost 7 bases, the J end lost 2 bases, and 11 bases lay between the germline ends. The CDR3 DNA reads TGTGCCACCAACGGGGCCAATCAAGAGACCCAGTACTTC. Amino acids: CATNGANQETQYF.